A selection of T cell receptor beta chains follows, all from one sample in a study of OX40 agonist ivuxolimab in advanced cancers. Some clones are missing from TCRdb's copy, which holds only in-frame ones; the method was immunoSEQ multiplex PCR. The repertoire includes under 80,000 clones, 90% to 95% of them detected once, and about 0.32% sits in the top ten. Sequencing used CD4+ or CD8+ T cells sorted from blood, obtained in a trial of the OX40 agonist ivuxolimab. All receptors come from an adult with an advanced solid tumor such as melanoma, head and neck, liver or kidney cancer. The CDR3 runs from the conserved cysteine through the conserved F or W. Fields, in order: V gene, CDR3 protein.

V gene: TRBV6-1; CDR3 protein: CASSDQGLAGGTNIQYF
V gene: TRBV10-3; CDR3 protein: CAINGGNTEAFF
V gene: TRBV9; CDR3 protein: CASSLQSRNTEAFF
V gene: TRBV2; CDR3 protein: CASSAGPARETQYF
V gene: TRBV6-1; CDR3 protein: CASSEGQGAGGANVLTF
V gene: TRBV2; CDR3 protein: CASRKQGIGYGYTF
V gene: TRBV19; CDR3 protein: CASSIGTRAPLYF
V gene: TRBV6-5; CDR3 protein: CASSLWGNNQPQHF
V gene: TRBV2; CDR3 protein: CASSDSGPTEAFF
V gene: TRBV7-9; CDR3 protein: CASSLAGPYEQYF
V gene: TRBV9; CDR3 protein: CASSVEGGEEEKLFF
V gene: TRBV7-9; CDR3 protein: CASRPGTSIRELFF
V gene: TRBV27; CDR3 protein: CASSRDGGGYEQYF
V gene: TRBV23-1; CDR3 protein: CASSAKPQHF
V gene: TRBV5-1; CDR3 protein: CASSFEQGGEQYF
V gene: TRBV5-8; CDR3 protein: CASSGGGRLVREQYF
V gene: TRBV28; CDR3 protein: CASSSPGETYNEQFF
V gene: TRBV6-1; CDR3 protein: CASKETSGSWDEQYF
V gene: TRBV4-3; CDR3 protein: CASSQDYRQSTDTQYF
V gene: TRBV5-1; CDR3 protein: CASSLGQVGGRETQYF
V gene: TRBV2; CDR3 protein: CASSEEFDRVF
V gene: TRBV7-3; CDR3 protein: CASSFSDTQYF
V gene: TRBV5-4; CDR3 protein: CASSSYSETQYF
V gene: TRBV10-2; CDR3 protein: CASSERDLAYEQYF
V gene: TRBV4-1; CDR3 protein: CASSQVPNALQPQHF
V gene: TRBV27; CDR3 protein: CASSSVGDSPLHF
V gene: TRBV6-1; CDR3 protein: CASSPPLLPHEQYF
V gene: TRBV19; CDR3 protein: CASSPSGQGANEQYF
V gene: TRBV9; CDR3 protein: CASSSRRQNYGYTF
V gene: TRBV7-9; CDR3 protein: CASSLTLEQYF
V gene: TRBV6-5; CDR3 protein: CASSLGQDKNEKLFF
V gene: TRBV10-3; CDR3 protein: CAISRGGGIADTQYF
V gene: TRBV27; CDR3 protein: CASSLSSNQPQHF
V gene: TRBV28; CDR3 protein: CASSLAGGPNQETQYF
V gene: TRBV5-4; CDR3 protein: CASSLVGDRGGEKLFF
V gene: TRBV7-9; CDR3 protein: CASRPQGAGTGELFF
V gene: TRBV7-2; CDR3 protein: CASSPSPLKELFF
V gene: TRBV14; CDR3 protein: CASSWGRSSGNTIYF
V gene: TRBV7-2; CDR3 protein: CASSNIMTDPTQYF
V gene: TRBV25-1; CDR3 protein: CASIRGGTDTQYF
V gene: TRBV14; CDR3 protein: CASSQEAASGNSPPEDTQYF
V gene: TRBV6-5; CDR3 protein: CASRTSGGGKTQYF
V gene: TRBV13; CDR3 protein: CASSKGPGANTEAFF
V gene: TRBV27; CDR3 protein: CASSAGWGTGGYGYTF
V gene: TRBV27; CDR3 protein: CASSFAGINAYEQYF
V gene: TRBV27; CDR3 protein: CASSLLSGGTGELFF
V gene: TRBV7-2; CDR3 protein: CASSLALWQGQETQYF
V gene: TRBV6-5; CDR3 protein: CASSTGTGGYGYTF
V gene: TRBV9; CDR3 protein: CASSAHGARGQPQHF